This TCR beta chain was observed in a study of T cells after yellow fever vaccination. Overall study findings and caveats: Reappearance after the booster was seen for most primary-vaccination clones, at 96% CD4 and 85% to 90% CD8.

Trimming cost V 5 bases and J 8 bases, with 15 bases left between them. CDR3 size: 13 residues. Germline CDR1 reads SGHVS; CDR2 reads FQNEAQ. Points on this clonotype: Antigen: not known.

Template switching with 5'RACE generated the TCR cDNA and added a universal primer site and UMIs. Each CDR3 protein is one row after TCRdb ran MiXCR on the 5' RACE reads. In the table there are around 610,000 distinct CDR3 sequences, roughly 13% of which are singletons. Sequenced here: PBMCs, sampled on the day of the yellow fever booster vaccination. The receptor was isolated from a young man who received the YFV17D yellow fever vaccine. This chain joins TRBV7-8 and TRBJ1-2; TRBD1 is a possible D gene (6 bases). The DNA for the CDR3 is TGTGCCAGCAGCCAGACAGGTGCCAGGGGCTACACCTTC. Translated: CASSQTGARGYTF.